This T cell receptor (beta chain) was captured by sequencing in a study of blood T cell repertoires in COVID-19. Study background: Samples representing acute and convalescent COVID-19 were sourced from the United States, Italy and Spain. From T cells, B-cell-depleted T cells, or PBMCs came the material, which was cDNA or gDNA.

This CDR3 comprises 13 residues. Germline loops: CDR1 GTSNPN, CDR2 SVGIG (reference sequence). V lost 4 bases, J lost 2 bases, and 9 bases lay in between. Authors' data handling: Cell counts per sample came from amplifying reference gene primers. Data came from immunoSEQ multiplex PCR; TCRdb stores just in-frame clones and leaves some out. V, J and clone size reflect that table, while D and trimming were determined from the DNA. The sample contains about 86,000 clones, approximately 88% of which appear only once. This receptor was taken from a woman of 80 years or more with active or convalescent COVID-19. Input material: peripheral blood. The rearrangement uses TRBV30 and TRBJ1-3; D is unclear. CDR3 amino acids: CAWTRDTGNTIYF. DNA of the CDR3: TGTGCCTGGACCCGCGATACTGGAAACACCATATATTTT.